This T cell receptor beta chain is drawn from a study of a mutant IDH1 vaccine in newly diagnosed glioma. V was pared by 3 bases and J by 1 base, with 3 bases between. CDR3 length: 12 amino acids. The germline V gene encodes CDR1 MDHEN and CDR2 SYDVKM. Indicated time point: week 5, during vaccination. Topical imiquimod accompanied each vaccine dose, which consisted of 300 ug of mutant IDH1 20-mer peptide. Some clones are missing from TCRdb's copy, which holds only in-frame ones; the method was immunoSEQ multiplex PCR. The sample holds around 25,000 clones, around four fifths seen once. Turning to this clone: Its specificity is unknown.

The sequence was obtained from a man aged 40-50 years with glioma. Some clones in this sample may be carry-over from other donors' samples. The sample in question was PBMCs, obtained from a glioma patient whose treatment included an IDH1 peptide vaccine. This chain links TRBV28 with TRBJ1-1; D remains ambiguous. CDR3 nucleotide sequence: TGTGCCAGCAGTTTTCCGAACACTGAAGCTTTCTTT. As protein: CASSFPNTEAFF. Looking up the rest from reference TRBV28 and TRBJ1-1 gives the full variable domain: DVKVTQSSRYLVKRTGEKVFLECVQDMDHENMFWYRQDPGLGLRLIYFSYDVKMKEKGDIPEGYSVSREKKERFSLILESASTNQTSMYLCASSFPNTEAFFGQGTRLTVV.